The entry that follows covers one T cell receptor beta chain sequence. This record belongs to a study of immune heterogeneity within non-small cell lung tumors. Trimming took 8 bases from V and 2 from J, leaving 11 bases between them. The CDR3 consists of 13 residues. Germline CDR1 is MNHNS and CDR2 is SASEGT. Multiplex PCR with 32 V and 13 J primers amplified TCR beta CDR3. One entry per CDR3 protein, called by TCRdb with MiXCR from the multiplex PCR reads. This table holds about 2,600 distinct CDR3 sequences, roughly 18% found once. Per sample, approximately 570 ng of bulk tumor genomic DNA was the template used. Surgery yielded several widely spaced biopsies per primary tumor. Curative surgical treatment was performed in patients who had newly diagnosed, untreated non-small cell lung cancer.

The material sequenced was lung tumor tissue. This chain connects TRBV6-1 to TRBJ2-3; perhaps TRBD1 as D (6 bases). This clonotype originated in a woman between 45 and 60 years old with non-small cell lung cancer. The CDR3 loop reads CASLTGSTDTQYF. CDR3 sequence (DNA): TGTGCCAGCTTGACAGGCTCCACAGATACGCAGTATTTT.